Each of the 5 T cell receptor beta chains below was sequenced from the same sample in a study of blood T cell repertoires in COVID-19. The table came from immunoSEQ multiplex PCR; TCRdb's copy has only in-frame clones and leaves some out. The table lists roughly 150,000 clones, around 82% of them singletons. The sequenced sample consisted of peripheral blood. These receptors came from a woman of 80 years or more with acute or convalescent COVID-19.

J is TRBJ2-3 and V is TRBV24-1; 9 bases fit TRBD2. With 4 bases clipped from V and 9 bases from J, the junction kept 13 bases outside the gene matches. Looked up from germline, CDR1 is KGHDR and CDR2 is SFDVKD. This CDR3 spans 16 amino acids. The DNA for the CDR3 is TGTGCCACCAGTGACTATAAGAGCGGGAGGCCGGGAACGCAGTATTTT. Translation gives CATSDYKSGRPGTQYF.

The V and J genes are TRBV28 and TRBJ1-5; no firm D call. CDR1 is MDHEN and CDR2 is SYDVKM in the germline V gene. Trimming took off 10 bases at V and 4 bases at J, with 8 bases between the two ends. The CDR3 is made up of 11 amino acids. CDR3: CATTLNQPQHF. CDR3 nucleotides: TGTGCCACCACATTAAATCAGCCCCAGCATTTT. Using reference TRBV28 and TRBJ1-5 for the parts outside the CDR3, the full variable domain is DVKVTQSSRYLVKRTGEKVFLECVQDMDHENMFWYRQDPGLGLRLIYFSYDVKMKEKGDIPEGYSVSREKKERFSLILESASTNQTSMYLCATTLNQPQHFGDGTRLSIL.

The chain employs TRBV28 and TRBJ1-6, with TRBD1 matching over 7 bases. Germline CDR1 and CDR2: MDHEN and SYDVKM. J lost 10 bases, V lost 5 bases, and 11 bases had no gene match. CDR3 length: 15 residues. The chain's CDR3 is CASSPSDRDGSPLHF. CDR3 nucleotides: TGTGCCAGCAGTCCTTCCGACAGGGACGGCTCACCCCTCCACTTT.

Here the CDR3 reads CASSPTEGSMNTEAFF. As DNA, the CDR3 is TGCGCCAGCAGCCCGACGGAGGGATCCATGAACACTGAAGCTTTCTTT. This chain connects TRBV5-1 to TRBJ1-1, with D uncertain. The CDR3 runs to 16 residues. CDR1 and CDR2 (germline): SGHRS, YFSETQ. Between the trimmed V and J ends, which lost 4 bases and 0 bases, there was a span of 16 bases.

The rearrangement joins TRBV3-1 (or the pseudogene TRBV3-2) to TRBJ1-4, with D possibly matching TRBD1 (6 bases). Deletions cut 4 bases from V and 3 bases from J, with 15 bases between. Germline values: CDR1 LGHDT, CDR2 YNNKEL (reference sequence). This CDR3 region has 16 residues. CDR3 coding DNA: TGTGCCAGCAGCCTTGGACTGGGGGCGGCTAATGAAAAACTGTTTTTT. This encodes CASSLGLGAANEKLFF.